This T cell receptor (beta chain) emerged from a study of molecular identifiers for immune sequencing clone quantification. The study's findings and limits: Shared barcodes on identical TCR molecules could underestimate the sizes of highly expanded clones. Over 99% of effector molecules, yet under 1% of naive-cell molecules, were held by clones above 20 RNA copies.

Naive CD8 T cells were sorted as CD8+CD4-CCR7+CD45RA+. V was pared by 2 bases and J by 2 bases, with 10 bases between. This CDR3 comprises 14 residues. Germline V gene data show CDR1 as SGHTS and CDR2 as YDEGEE. This clonotype was counted only a few times. No antigen is known for it. Both previously described methods and listed TCR primers were employed to make bulk TCR libraries. One entry per CDR3 protein results from TCRdb running MiXCR on the PCR reads. Of 300,000 to 400,000 distinct CDR3 sequences detected, roughly 23% appear once; the ten largest clones hold around 0.74%. The specimen sequenced was naive CD8+ T cells from blood, with Jurkat cell RNA spiked in. Regarding subset: FACS-sorted CD8+CD4-CCR7+CD45RA+ naive T cells. This sequence joins TRBV5-8 and TRBJ2-5; maybe TRBD2 (5 bases). This receptor was obtained from a human donor in good health. Some libraries in this study had Jurkat cell RNA spiked in. The CDR3 DNA sequence: TGTGCCAGCAGCTTTTCGGGAACTCAAGAGACCCAGTACTTC. Its translation is CASSFSGTQETQYF.